The 20 T cell receptor beta chains given below trace back to one sample, sequenced in a study of blood T cell repertoires in COVID-19. The table came from immunoSEQ multiplex PCR; TCRdb's copy has only in-frame clones and leaves some out. The sample includes a few hundred thousand clones, more than 75% of them seen just once. The sequencing input was peripheral blood. The receptors were gathered from a man aged 45 to 65 with acute or convalescent COVID-19.

This chain joins TRBV6-5 and TRBJ1-2; no definite D call. The CDR3 spans 12 residues. With 5 bases removed from V and 3 bases from J, the gap between germline ends came to 7 bases. Germline lookup yields CDR1 MNHEY and CDR2 SVGAGI. CDR3 bases: TGTGCCAGCAGTAATGTATACTATGGCTACACCTTC. This sequence encodes CASSNVYYGYTF.

This clone was seen more than once but under ten times. The chain links TRBV7-9 to TRBJ1-2; D might be TRBD1 (6 bases). V was clipped by 1 base and J by 12 bases, with 15 bases between them. The CDR3 consists of 13 residues. Germline-derived CDR1 and CDR2 are SEHNR and FQNEAQ (reference sequence). The CDR3 region has the DNA TGTGCCAGCAGCTTAGACGGCCAGGGGCTGAACACCTTC. As protein: CASSLDGQGLNTF.

The V gene is TRBV2, the J gene TRBJ1-2; TRBD1 matches at 9 bases. Trimming cost V 6 bases and J 8 bases; bases outside gene matches: 10. The CDR3 is 14 amino acids. Germline lookup yields CDR1 SNHLY and CDR2 FYNNEI. The CDR3 DNA sequence: TGTGCCAGCAGGGTACAGGGGGCCGGTGACGGCTACACCTTC. Protein: CASRVQGAGDGYTF.

The genes are TRBV7-8 and TRBJ2-5; 11 bases agree with TRBD2. Trimming took 7 bases from V and 5 from J; bases not matched to a gene: 3. The germline V gene encodes CDR1 SGHVS and CDR2 FQNEAQ. This CDR3 is 13 amino acids long. CDR3 sequence reads: CASTIAGGETQYF. CDR3 DNA: TGTGCCAGCACCATAGCGGGGGGGGAGACCCAGTACTTC.

The rearrangement uses TRBV12-3 or TRBV12-4 and TRBJ1-2; D gene uncertain. With 5 bases removed from V and 4 bases from J, the gap between germline ends came to 11 bases. CDR3 length equals 13 residues. As DNA, the CDR3 is TGTGCCAGCAGTCCCCATTCGAGCTATGGCTACACCTTC. This translates into CASSPHSSYGYTF.

This sequence joins TRBV7-9 and TRBJ1-2; tentatively, D is TRBD1 (6 bases). This CDR3 is 14 amino acids long. The ends were cut back, 2 bases at V and 5 bases at J, with 12 bases in the middle. Germline-derived CDR1 and CDR2 are SEHNR and FQNEAQ (reference sequence). CDR3 in amino acids: CASSLTQGMYGYTF. CDR3 sequence (DNA): TGTGCCAGCAGCTTAACCCAGGGGATGTATGGCTACACCTTC.

The genes are TRBV5-6 and TRBJ1-2; 8 bases fit TRBD1. This CDR3 spans 14 amino acids. The germline gives CDR1 SGHDT, CDR2 YYEEEE. The V and J ends lost 4 bases and 4 bases, in that order; junction bases with no gene match: 6. CDR3: CASSSDRGLYGYTF. The CDR3 nucleotides read TGTGCCAGCAGCAGTGACAGGGGCCTCTATGGCTACACCTTC.

The rearrangement uses TRBV7-9 and TRBJ1-4, with 7 bases fitting TRBD1. Trimming removed 4 bases from V and 4 bases from J; junction bases left unmatched: 6. This CDR3 has 15 residues. Germline V CDR1 and CDR2: SEHNR, FQNEAQ (reference sequence). In nucleotides, the CDR3 is TGTGCCAGCAGCTACCGACAGGGACATAATGAAAAACTGTTTTTT. It yields the protein CASSYRQGHNEKLFF.

In DNA, the CDR3 is TGCGCCAGCAGTGAGGGGGGGACAGGGAACTACGAGCAGTACTTC. This encodes CASSEGGTGNYEQYF. V usage is TRBV10-1 and J usage is TRBJ2-7; 9 bases fit TRBD1. CDR1 and CDR2 (germline): WNHNN, SYGVQD (reference sequence). The V segment lost 2 bases and the J segment 3 bases; nucleotides outside the gene matches: 5. CDR3 length: 15 residues.

The chain joins TRBV6-4 to TRBJ2-3; D possibly corresponds to TRBD2 (5 bases). V gave up 4 bases and J gave up 1 base, with 12 bases separating them. CDR3 length: 15 residues. The V gene's germline CDR1 is MRHNA and CDR2 SNTAGT. CDR3 in DNA: TGTGCCAGCAGTGCGGAAGCCGGGGGCACAGATACGCAGTATTTT. This codes for CASSAEAGGTDTQYF.

The genes are TRBV6-6 and TRBJ1-5; tentative D call: TRBD1 (6 bases). The CDR3 spans 14 residues. Germline values: CDR1 MNHNY, CDR2 SVGAGI (reference sequence). V dropped 6 bases and J dropped 2 bases, with 11 bases sitting between them. CDR3 in amino acids: CASRPQGRNQPQHF. DNA of the CDR3: TGTGCCAGCAGACCACAGGGACGCAATCAGCCCCAGCATTTT.

The chain uses TRBV19 and TRBJ2-5; TRBD2 matches 8 bases. The junction had 3 bases not matched to a gene; V was cut back by 3 bases and J by 0 bases. The CDR3 extends over 15 amino acids. Germline values: CDR1 LNHDA, CDR2 SQIVND (reference sequence). CDR3 sequence reads: CASSISGVYQETQYF. Written as DNA, the CDR3 is TGTGCCAGTAGTATTAGCGGGGTGTACCAAGAGACCCAGTACTTC.

In regard to this clone: This CDR3 is also generated by other DNA sequences in the sample. This chain connects TRBV5-1 to TRBJ2-1; TRBD2 matches at 7 bases. The junction had 2 bases not matched to a gene; V was cut back by 2 bases and J by 6 bases. Germline lookup yields CDR1 SGHRS and CDR2 YFSETQ. The CDR3 covers 13 residues. CDR3 loop: CASSLGLVNEQFF. CDR3 DNA: TGCGCCAGCAGCTTAGGACTAGTCAATGAGCAGTTCTTC.

In this sample, this clone turned up once. The chain combines TRBV19 with TRBJ1-2; no firm D call. V was pared by 5 bases and J by 4 bases, with 14 bases between. There are 14 residues in the CDR3. Germline V CDR1 and CDR2: LNHDA, SQIVND (reference sequence). The DNA of the CDR3 is TGTGCCAGTAGTCCCCTCTCTATAATCTATGGCTACACCTTC. The encoded protein is CASSPLSIIYGYTF. Based on the CDR3 plus reference TRBV19 and TRBJ1-2, the full variable domain is DGGITQSPKYLFRKEGQNVTLSCEQNLNHDAMYWYRQDPGQGLRLIYYSQIVNDFQKGDIAEGYSVSREKKESFPLTVTSAQKNPTAFYLCASSPLSIIYGYTFGSGTRLTVV.

The J gene is TRBJ1-5, the V gene TRBV2, with a weak D call TRBD1 (5 bases). The CDR3 extends over 13 amino acids. CDR1 is SNHLY and CDR2 is FYNNEI in the germline V gene. The V end lost 7 bases, the J end lost 7 bases, and 14 bases lay between the germline ends. The chain's CDR3 is CASNPGRDQPQHF. The CDR3 DNA follows: TGTGCCAGCAATCCTGGGAGGGACCAGCCCCAGCATTTT. The complete variable domain, with remaining parts taken from reference TRBV2 and TRBJ1-5, reads EPEVTQTPSHQVTQMGQEVILRCVPISNHLYFYWYRQILGQKVEFLVSFYNNEISEKSEIFDDQFSVERPDGSNFTLKIRSTKLEDSAMYFCASNPGRDQPQHFGDGTRLSIL.

The V call is TRBV5-1, the J call TRBJ2-3; 9 bases map to TRBD1. This CDR3 is 14 amino acids long. Looked up from germline, CDR1 is SGHRS and CDR2 is YFSETQ. J lost 5 bases, V lost 4 bases, and 5 bases had no gene match. CDR3 DNA sequence: TGCGCCAGCAGCCCGGGGACAGGGATAGATACGCAGTATTTT. Translated: CASSPGTGIDTQYF.

A few counts support this clone. The genes are TRBV6-5 and TRBJ1-5; D possibly corresponds to TRBD1 (6 bases). CDR3 size: 15 residues. Trimming left V 7 bases short and J 3 bases short, with 16 bases between. The germline gives CDR1 MNHEY, CDR2 SVGAGI. The CDR3 is CASNIFQGPNQPQHF. The CDR3 coding sequence is TGTGCCAGCAACATCTTCCAGGGGCCCAATCAGCCCCAGCATTTT.

The chain couples TRBV6-5 to TRBJ2-7; TRBD2 might be the D (6 bases). This CDR3 spans 14 amino acids. The ends were cut back, 6 bases at V and 7 bases at J, with 19 bases in the middle. CDR1 and CDR2 (germline): MNHEY, SVGAGI. CDR3: CASRGGSQRGEQYF. For the CDR3, the DNA is TGTGCCAGCAGGGGGGGAAGCCAAAGAGGAGAGCAGTACTTC.

This chain joins TRBV6-5 and TRBJ1-1; 9 positions agree with TRBD1. Germline CDR1 reads MNHEY; CDR2 reads SVGAGI. V trimming: 6 bases; J trimming: 5 bases; junction bases outside the gene matches: 7. The CDR3 extends over 14 amino acids. CDR3 protein: CASREDRGITEAFF. Here the CDR3 DNA reads TGTGCCAGCAGGGAGGACAGGGGAATAACTGAAGCTTTCTTT.

This sequence joins TRBV23-1 and TRBJ1-5; 8 bases line up with TRBD1. TRBV23-1 is reported as an ORF; its role is uncertain. The CDR3 length is 18 residues. Trimming at V came to 0 bases and at J to 3 bases, leaving 10 bases not matched to a gene. The chain's CDR3 is CASSQSNRTGTLNQPQHF. In DNA form, the CDR3 reads TGCGCCAGCAGTCAATCGAACCGGACAGGGACCCTCAATCAGCCCCAGCATTTT.